This T cell receptor beta chain was captured in a study of beta chain features in type 1 diabetes. On the study more broadly: Regarding age, gender and cell yields, patients proved similar to healthy donors. Regarding the study as a whole: Researchers report that Type 1 diabetes patients had moderately but significantly shorter TCRB CDR3s across all four CD4+ subsets.

This clone has more than one count but fewer than ten. Its antigen is not known. Sequenced material consisted of expressed TCRB transcripts (all of the isolated RNA was reverse transcribed). Naive, central memory and regulatory T cell samples averaged about 4 million immunoSEQ reads each. TCRdb's copy holds only in-frame clones and misses some; the assay was immunoSEQ multiplex PCR. Among roughly 150,000 clones listed, roughly 10% were seen once. Sequenced input: central memory CD4+ T cells from blood. This clonotype was obtained from a woman in her thirties with type 1 diabetes.

The CDR3 spells CASRPIAGGPFEQYF. DNA of the CDR3: TGTGCCAGCAGGCCAATAGCGGGAGGGCCTTTCGAGCAGTACTTC. V is TRBV6-6 and J is TRBJ2-7; the match to TRBD2 covers 11 bases. Per the germline V gene, CDR1 is MNHNY and CDR2 is SVGAGI (reference sequence). With 6 bases clipped from V and 6 bases from J, the junction kept 10 bases outside the gene matches. The CDR3 extends over 15 amino acids.